These 7 T cell receptor beta chains originate from one sample sequenced in a study of cytomegalovirus exposure and HLA in healthy donors (dated by TCRdb to 2015 to 2018). The library was made by the immunoSEQ multiplex PCR assay. The multiplex PCR relied on a mix of 60 forward primers for TCR Vbeta segments and 13 reverse primers for TCR Jbeta segments. The source is immuneACCESS, and TCRdb retained only in-frame sequences with V and J called. Part of the clones is not carried over; for the studies checked, unresolved V genes explain less than half of this, and the remainder is unexplained. This sample's listing comprises about 110,000 clones. The ten biggest clones cover 3.6% of the sample. The specimen sequenced was PBMCs. The receptor source for this set is a man aged 18 to 30 in good health and CMV-seronegative.

The chain carries TRBV29-1 and TRBJ2-7, with D tentatively TRBD2 (6 bases). Germline V gene sequence: CDR1 SQVTM, CDR2 ANQGSEA. CDR3 length equals 15 residues. Trimming took off 6 bases at V and 0 bases at J, with 18 bases between the two ends. The chain's CDR3 is CSVGGTPLPSYEQYF. The CDR3 region has the DNA TGCAGCGTGGGAGGTACTCCCCTCCCCTCCTACGAGCAGTACTTC.

CDR3 residues: CASSLGQIQETQYF. For the CDR3, the DNA is TGTGCCAGCAGCTTGGGACAGATCCAAGAGACCCAGTACTTC. J is TRBJ2-5 and V is TRBV5-4, with D possibly TRBD1 on 5 matching bases. The CDR3 is 14 amino acids. The germline gives CDR1 SGHNT, CDR2 YYREEE (reference sequence). The V end lost 0 bases, the J end lost 1 base, and 7 bases lay between the germline ends.

The V call is TRBV6-1, the J call TRBJ1-1; 9 bases line up with TRBD1. Looked up from germline, CDR1 is MNHNS and CDR2 is SASEGT. The V gene end was trimmed by 6 bases and the J gene end by 3 bases; junction bases not matched to a gene: 8. CDR3 size: 15 residues. The CDR3, as DNA: TGTGCCAGCAGGTACCGGGACAGGGCGTACACTGAAGCTTTCTTT. This codes for CASRYRDRAYTEAFF.

V usage is TRBV2 and J usage is TRBJ2-7, with D tentatively TRBD2 (6 bases). The V gene lost 4 bases and the J gene lost 3 bases, with 10 bases spanning the gap. The CDR3 covers 13 residues. The germline V gene encodes CDR1 SNHLY and CDR2 FYNNEI. CDR3 protein: CASSGGLVYEQYF. The CDR3 bases are TGTGCCAGCAGTGGGGGACTTGTCTACGAGCAGTACTTC.

The chain links TRBV27 to TRBJ1-4; D perhaps matches TRBD1 (6 bases). The germline V gene encodes CDR1 MNHEY and CDR2 SMNVEV (reference sequence). V shed 4 bases and J shed 3 bases, with 15 bases lying between them. The CDR3 has 16 residues. The DNA for the CDR3 is TGTGCCAGCAGTTCCCTTTTGGGGGCGTCTAATGAAAAACTGTTTTTT. This sequence encodes CASSSLLGASNEKLFF.

The V gene is TRBV30, the J gene TRBJ1-3, with D possibly being TRBD1 (6 bases). The CDR3 contains 13 residues. V dropped 0 bases and J dropped 7 bases, with 10 bases sitting between them. Germline CDR1 GTSNPN, CDR2 SVGIG (reference sequence). CDR3: CAWSVQGGNTIYF. The CDR3 coding sequence is TGTGCCTGGAGTGTACAGGGAGGGAACACCATATATTTT.

The V call is TRBV18, the J call TRBJ1-1, with D possibly matching TRBD1 (5 bases). Germline CDR1 is KGHSH and CDR2 is LQKENI. This CDR3 is 16 amino acids long. Trimming removed 5 bases at V and 1 base at J, with 17 bases between. This CDR3 reads CASSSLDSLSNTEAFF. The CDR3 coding sequence is TGTGCCAGCTCAAGCCTTGACAGCTTATCGAACACTGAAGCTTTCTTT.